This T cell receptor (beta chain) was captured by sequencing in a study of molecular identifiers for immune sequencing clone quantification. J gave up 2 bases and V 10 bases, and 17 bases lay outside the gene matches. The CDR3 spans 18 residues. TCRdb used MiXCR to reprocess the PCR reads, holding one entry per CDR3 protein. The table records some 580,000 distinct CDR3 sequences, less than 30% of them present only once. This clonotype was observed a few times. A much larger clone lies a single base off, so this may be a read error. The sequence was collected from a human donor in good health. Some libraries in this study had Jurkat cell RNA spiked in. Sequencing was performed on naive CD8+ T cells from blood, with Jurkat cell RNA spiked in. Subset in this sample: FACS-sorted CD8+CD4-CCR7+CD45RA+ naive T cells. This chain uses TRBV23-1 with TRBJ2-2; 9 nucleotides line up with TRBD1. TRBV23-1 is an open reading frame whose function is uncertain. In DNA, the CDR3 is TGCGCCACTACCCGGGGACAGGGAACTGGGCCTAACACCGGGGAGCTGTTTTTT. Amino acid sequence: CATTRGQGTGPNTGELFF.